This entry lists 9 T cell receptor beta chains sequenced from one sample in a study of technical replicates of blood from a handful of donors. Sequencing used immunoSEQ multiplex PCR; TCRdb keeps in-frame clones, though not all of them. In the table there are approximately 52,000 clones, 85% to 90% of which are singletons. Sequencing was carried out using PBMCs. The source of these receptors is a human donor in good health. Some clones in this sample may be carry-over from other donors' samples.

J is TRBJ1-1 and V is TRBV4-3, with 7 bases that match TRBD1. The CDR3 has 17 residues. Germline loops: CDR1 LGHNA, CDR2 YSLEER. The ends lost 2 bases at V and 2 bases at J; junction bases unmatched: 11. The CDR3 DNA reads TGCGCCAGCAGCCAATCCCCTCCTGGACAGGCCAACACTGAAGCTTTCTTT. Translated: CASSQSPPGQANTEAFF.

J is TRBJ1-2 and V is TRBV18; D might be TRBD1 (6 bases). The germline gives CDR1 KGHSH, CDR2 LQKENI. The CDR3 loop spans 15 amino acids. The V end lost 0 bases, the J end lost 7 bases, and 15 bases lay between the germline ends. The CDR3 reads CASSPPVGRGSGYTF. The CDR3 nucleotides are TGTGCCAGCTCACCACCGGTGGGCAGGGGTAGTGGCTACACCTTC. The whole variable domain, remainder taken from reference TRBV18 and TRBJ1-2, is NAGVMQNPRHLVRRRGQEARLRCSPMKGHSHVYWYRQLPEEGLKFMVYLQKENIIDESGMPKERFSAEFPKEGPSILRIQQVVRGDSAAYFCASSPPVGRGSGYTFGSGTRLTVV.

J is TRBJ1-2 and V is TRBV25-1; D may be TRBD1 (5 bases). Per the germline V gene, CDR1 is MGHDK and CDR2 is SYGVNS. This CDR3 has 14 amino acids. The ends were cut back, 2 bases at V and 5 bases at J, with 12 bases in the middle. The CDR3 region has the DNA TGTGCCAGCAGTGAACCCGGGACTACTTATGGCTACACCTTC. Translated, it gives CASSEPGTTYGYTF.

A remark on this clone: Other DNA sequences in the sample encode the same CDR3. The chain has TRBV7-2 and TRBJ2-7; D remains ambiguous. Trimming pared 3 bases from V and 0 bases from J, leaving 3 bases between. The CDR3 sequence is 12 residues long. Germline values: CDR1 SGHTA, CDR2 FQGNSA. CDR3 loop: CASSLSSYEQYF. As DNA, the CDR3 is TGTGCCAGCAGCTTGAGCTCCTACGAGCAGTACTTC. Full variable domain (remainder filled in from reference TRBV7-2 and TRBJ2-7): GAGVSQSPSNKVTEKGKDVELRCDPISGHTALYWYRQSLGQGLEFLIYFQGNSAPDKSGLPSDRFSAERTGGSVSTLTIQRTQQEDSAVYLCASSLSSYEQYFGPGTRLTVT.

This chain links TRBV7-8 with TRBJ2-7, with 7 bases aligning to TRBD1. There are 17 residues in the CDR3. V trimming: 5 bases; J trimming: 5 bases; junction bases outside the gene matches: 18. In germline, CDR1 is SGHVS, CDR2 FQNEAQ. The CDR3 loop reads CASSPRPGQVLKNEQYF. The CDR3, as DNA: TGTGCCAGCAGCCCTAGGCCCGGACAGGTCCTTAAGAACGAGCAGTACTTC.

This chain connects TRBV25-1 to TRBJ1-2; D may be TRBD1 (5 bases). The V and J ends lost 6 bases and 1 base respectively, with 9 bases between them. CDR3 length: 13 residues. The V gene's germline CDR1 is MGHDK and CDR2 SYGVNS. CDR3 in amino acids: CASRKDSNYGYTF. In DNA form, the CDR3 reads TGTGCCAGCAGGAAAGACAGTAACTATGGCTACACCTTC.

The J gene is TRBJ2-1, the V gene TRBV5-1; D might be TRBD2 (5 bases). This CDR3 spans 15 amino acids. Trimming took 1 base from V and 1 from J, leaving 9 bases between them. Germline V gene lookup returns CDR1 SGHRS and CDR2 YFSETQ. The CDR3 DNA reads TGCGCCAGCAGCTTGCGCGCGGGTTCCTACAATGAGCAGTTCTTC. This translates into CASSLRAGSYNEQFF.

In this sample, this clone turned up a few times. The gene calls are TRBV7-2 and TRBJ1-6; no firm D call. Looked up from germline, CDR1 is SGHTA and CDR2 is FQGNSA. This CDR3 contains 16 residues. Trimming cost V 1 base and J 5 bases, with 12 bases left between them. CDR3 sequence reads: CASSLEATGNNSPLHF. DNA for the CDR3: TGTGCCAGCAGCTTAGAGGCGACGGGGAATAATTCACCCCTCCACTTT.

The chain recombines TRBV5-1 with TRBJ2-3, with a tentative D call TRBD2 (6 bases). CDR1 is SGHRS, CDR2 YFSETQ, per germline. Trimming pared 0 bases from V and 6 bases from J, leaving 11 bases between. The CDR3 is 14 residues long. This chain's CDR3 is CASSLGRGRDTQYF. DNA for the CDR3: TGCGCCAGCAGCTTGGGGCGGGGTAGGGATACGCAGTATTTT.